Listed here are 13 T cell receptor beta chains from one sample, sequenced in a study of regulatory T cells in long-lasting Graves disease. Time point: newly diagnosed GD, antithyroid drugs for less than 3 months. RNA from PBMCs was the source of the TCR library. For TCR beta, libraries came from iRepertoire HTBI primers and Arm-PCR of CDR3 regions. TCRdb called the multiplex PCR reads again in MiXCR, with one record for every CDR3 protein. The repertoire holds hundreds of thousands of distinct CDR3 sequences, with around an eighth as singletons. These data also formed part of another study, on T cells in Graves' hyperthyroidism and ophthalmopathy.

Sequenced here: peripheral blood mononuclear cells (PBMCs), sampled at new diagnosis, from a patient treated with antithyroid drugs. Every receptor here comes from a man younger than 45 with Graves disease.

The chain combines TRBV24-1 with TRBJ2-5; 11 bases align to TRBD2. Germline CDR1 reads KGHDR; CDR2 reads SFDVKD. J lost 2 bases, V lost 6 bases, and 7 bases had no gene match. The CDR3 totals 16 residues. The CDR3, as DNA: TGTGCCACCAGTAGCCGGACTAGCGGGCATCAAGAGACCCAGTACTTC. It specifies CATSSRTSGHQETQYF.

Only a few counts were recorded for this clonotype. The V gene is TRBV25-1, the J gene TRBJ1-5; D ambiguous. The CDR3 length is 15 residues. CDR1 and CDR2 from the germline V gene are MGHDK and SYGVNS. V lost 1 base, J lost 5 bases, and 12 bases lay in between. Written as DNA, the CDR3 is TGTGCCAGCAGTGAATCATCGCGAAGCGATCAGCCCCAGCATTTT. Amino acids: CASSESSRSDQPQHF.

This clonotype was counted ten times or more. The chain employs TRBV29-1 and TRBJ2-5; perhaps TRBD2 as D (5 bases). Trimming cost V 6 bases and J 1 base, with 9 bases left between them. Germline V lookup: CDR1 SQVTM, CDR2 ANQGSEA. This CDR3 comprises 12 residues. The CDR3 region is CSVSGIQETQYF. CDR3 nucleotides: TGCAGCGTATCGGGGATCCAAGAGACCCAGTACTTC.

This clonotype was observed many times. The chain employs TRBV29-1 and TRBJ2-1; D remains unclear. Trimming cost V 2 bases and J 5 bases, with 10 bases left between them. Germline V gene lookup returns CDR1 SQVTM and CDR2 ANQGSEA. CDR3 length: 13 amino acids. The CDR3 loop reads CSVEIAGHNEQFF. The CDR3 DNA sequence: TGCAGCGTTGAAATCGCCGGGCACAATGAGCAGTTCTTC.

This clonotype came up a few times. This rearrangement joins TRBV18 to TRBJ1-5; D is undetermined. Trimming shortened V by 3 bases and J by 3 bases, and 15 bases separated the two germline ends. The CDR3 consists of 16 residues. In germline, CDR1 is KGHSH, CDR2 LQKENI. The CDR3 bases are TGTGCCAGCTCACCCAGCCTGGGCTCCGACAATCAGCCCCAGCATTTT. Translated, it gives CASSPSLGSDNQPQHF.

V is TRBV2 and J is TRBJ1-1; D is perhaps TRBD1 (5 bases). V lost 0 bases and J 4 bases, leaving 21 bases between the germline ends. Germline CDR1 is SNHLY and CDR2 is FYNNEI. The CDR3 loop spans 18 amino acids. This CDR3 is CASSEALRGFRGGTEAFF. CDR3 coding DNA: TGTGCCAGCAGTGAAGCGCTTCGGGGGTTTAGGGGAGGCACTGAAGCTTTCTTT.

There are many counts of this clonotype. The CDR3 DNA is TGTGCCATCCTTATGAGAGGGACTCCTGGGGCCAACGTCCTGACTTTC. Translating it yields CAILMRGTPGANVLTF. The chain is built from TRBV10-3 and TRBJ2-6, with a tentative D call TRBD2 (6 bases). V lost 8 bases and J 2 bases, leaving 16 bases between the germline ends. CDR1 and CDR2 from the germline V gene are ENHRY and SYGVKD. This CDR3 has 16 residues.

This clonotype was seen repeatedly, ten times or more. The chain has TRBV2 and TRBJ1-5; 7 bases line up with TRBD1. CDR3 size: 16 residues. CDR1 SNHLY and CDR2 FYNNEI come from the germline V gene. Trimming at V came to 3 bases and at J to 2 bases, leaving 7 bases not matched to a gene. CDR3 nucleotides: TGTGCCAGCAGTGAGGAGCCCGGACAGGGCAATCAGCCCCAGCATTTT. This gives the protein CASSEEPGQGNQPQHF.

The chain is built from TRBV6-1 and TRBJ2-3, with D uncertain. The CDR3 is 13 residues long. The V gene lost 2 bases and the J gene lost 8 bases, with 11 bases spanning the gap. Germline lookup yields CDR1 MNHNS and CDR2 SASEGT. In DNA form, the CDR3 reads TGTGCCAGCAGTGAATCGCCCCAGGCTACGCAGTATTTT. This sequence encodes CASSESPQATQYF.

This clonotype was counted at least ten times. Here the CDR3 reads CASSSGQGREDTQYF. CDR3 coding DNA: TGTGCCAGCAGCTCCGGACAAGGCCGGGAAGATACGCAGTATTTT. The chain employs TRBV11-3 and TRBJ2-3, with D perhaps matching TRBD1 or TRBD2 (5 bases each). The V gene's germline CDR1 is SGHNT and CDR2 YENEEA. Between the trimmed V and J ends, which lost 4 bases and 5 bases, there was a span of 16 bases. This CDR3 spans 15 amino acids.

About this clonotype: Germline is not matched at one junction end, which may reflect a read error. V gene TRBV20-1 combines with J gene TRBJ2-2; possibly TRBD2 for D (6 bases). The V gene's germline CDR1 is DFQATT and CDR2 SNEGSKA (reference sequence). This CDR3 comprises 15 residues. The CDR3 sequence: CGALPGGSRAGELFF. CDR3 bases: TGCGGTGCCCTACCCGGGGGAAGTAGGGCCGGGGAGCTGTTTTTT.

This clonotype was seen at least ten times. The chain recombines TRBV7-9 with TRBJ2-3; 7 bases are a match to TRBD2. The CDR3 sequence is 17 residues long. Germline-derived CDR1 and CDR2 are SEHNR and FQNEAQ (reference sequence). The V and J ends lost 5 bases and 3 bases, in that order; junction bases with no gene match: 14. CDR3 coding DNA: TGTGCCAGCAGCCGCCTCCTAGCGGTCGGGGGAACAGATACGCAGTATTTT. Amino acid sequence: CASSRLLAVGGTDTQYF.

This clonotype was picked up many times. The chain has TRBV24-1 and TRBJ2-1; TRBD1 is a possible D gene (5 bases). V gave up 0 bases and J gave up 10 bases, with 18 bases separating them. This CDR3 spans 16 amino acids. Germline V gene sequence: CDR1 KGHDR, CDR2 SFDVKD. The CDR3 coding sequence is TGTGCCACCAGTGATTTGCAGGCGGACACCATGGGGGAGCAGTTCTTC. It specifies CATSDLQADTMGEQFF.